This T cell receptor (beta chain) was sequenced in a study of T cells in Graves' hyperthyroidism and ophthalmopathy. This clonotype was found many times. Its target is unknown. Study-level points and caveats: In validation, the model predicted ophthalmopathy. These predictions came a median about 6.5 months before onset. Most expanded thyroid clonotypes above 0.001 recurred in blood.

The PBMCs were sourced from fresh peripheral blood (about 10 ml). This CDR3 spans 15 amino acids. Germline-derived CDR1 and CDR2 are SGHRS and YFSETQ. V lost 4 bases and J 0 bases, leaving 14 bases between the germline ends. TCR beta CDR3 region amplification was performed from RNA transcripts. The TCR CDR3 was amplified in a first-round RT-PCR using the HTBI primer set. MiXCR was run by TCRdb on the multiplex PCR reads, yielding one entry per CDR3 protein. In the table there are 370,000 or so distinct CDR3 sequences, roughly 13% of which are singletons. V usage is TRBV5-1 and J usage is TRBJ2-7, with D tentatively TRBD2 (6 bases). This receptor was identified in a young man with Graves' hyperthyroidism that later progressed to Graves' ophthalmopathy. What was sequenced was blood. CDR3: CASSPGDSPSYEQYF. The CDR3 nucleotides read TGCGCCAGCAGCCCGGGGGACTCTCCCTCCTACGAGCAGTACTTC.